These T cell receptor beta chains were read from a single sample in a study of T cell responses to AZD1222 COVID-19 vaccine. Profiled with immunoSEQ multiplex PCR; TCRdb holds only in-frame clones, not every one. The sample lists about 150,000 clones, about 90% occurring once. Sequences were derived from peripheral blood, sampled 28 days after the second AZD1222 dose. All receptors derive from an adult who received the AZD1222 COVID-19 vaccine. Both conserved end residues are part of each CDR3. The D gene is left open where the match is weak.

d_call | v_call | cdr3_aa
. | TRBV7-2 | CASSKGQTGLNYGYTF
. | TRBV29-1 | CSVGGQSNQPQHF
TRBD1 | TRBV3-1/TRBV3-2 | CASSQALGCVVGRWGRGHEQYF
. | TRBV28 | CASSPPDRLYSNQPQHF
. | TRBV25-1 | CASSESGVPDEQFF
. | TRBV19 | CASSNSGARVYGYTF
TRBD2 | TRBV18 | CASSPAGLAGNRGPPTQYF
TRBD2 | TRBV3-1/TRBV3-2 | CASSLTSGRAGTDTQYF
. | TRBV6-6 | CASSLAGGAGNTIYF
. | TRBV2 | CASSDPGVGQETQYF
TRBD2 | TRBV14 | CASSQEFLAGGEDTQYF
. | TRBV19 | CASSIDGPPLTRGNSPLHF
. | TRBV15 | CATSQAGSSYEQYF
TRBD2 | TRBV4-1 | CASSASGLAGSYEQYF
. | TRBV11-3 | CASSLNTNTEAFF
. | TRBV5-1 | CASSLDTTPNTGELFF
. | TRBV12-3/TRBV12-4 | CASSLNYEQYF
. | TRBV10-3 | CAISGSGIYEQYF
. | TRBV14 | CASSQAPGSPLHF
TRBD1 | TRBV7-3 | CASSLRGQGPYGYTF
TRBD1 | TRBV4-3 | CASSPRDRGNTEAFF
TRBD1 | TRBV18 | CASSAETGAVYGYTF
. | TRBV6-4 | CASIQAPSPPGYTF
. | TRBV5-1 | CASSLPGSSYEQYF
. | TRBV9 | CASSLEGTADYEQFF
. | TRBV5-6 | CASSLDVRLYEQYF
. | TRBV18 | CASSPRDVAYGYTF
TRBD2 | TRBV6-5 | CASSYGGRAETQYF
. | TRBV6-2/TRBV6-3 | CASSYSGRITEAFF
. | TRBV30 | CASETGSKLVTEAFF
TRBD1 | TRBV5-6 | CASSSGTGSYNSPLHF
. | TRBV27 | CASGLNSPLHF
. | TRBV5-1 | CASSLELGQTRNYGYTF
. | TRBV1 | CTSSQVATELNQPQHF
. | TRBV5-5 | CASSLRGTGNTIYF
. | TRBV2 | CASSERGAYYGYTF
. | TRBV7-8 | CASSSREGFRQSEQYF
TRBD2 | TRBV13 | CASSFSTSGSQFNEQFF
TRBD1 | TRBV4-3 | CASSQRQGQTEAFF
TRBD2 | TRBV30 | CAWSEAGGTDTQYF
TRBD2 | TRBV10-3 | CAISAYSGGAYEQYF
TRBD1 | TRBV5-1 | CASSSTGGGNTIYF
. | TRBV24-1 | CATSDSYQETQYF
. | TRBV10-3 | CAIGPGIGTDGNTEAFF
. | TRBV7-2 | CASSLGGLPLEQYF
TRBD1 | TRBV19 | CASSTGQLAYEQYF